This T cell receptor (beta chain) was identified in a study of vaccination effects on CD4 cells after COVID-19. Overall study context: Two-dose vaccination with either BNT162b2 or mRNA-1273 was given to the participants.

Only in-frame clones appear in the TCRdb table, and some are missing; sequencing was by immunoSEQ multiplex PCR. Among fewer than 85,000 clones listed, about 78% were seen once. With respect to this clone: Its antigen is currently unknown.

Viral peptide pool expansion of antigen-specific CD4+ T cells preceded sequencing in the ViraFEST assay. Culturing for 10 days preceded CD4+ T cell isolation. The study found no prior SARS-CoV-2 infection in the vaccine recipients, who tested negative for nucleocapsid antibodies. The TCR sequence derives from a human donor who received a COVID-19 vaccine. The sequencing here drew on CD4+ T cells from PBMCs cultured with SARS-CoV-2 spike peptides, taken before COVID-19 vaccination.

The chain's CDR3 is CASRPGLAGTGELFF. The CDR3 DNA sequence: TGTGCCAGCAGGCCGGGACTAGCTGGCACCGGGGAGCTGTTTTTT. This chain connects TRBV6-5 to TRBJ2-2; TRBD2 matches 9 bases. Germline values: CDR1 MNHEY, CDR2 SVGAGI. The ends lost 6 bases at V and 4 bases at J; junction bases unmatched: 6. The CDR3 is 15 residues long.